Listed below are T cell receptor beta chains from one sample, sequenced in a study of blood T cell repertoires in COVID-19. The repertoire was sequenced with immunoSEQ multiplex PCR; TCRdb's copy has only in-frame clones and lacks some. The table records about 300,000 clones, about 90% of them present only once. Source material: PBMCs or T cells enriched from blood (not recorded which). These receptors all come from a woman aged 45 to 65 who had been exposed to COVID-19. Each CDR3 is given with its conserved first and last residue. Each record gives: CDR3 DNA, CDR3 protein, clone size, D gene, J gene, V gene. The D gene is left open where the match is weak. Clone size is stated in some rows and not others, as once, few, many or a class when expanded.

CDR3 DNA: TGCGCCAGCAGTAGGCAGACAACTGGGGCCAACGTCCTGACTTTC; CDR3 protein: CASSRQTTGANVLTF; clone size: -; D gene: -; J gene: TRBJ2-6; V gene: TRBV5-1
CDR3 DNA: TGTGCCAGCCTTAGACAGGGAGAAAACACCATATATTTT; CDR3 protein: CASLRQGENTIYF; clone size: -; D gene: TRBD1; J gene: TRBJ1-3; V gene: TRBV6-5
CDR3 DNA: TGTGCCAGCAGCCCCCGTTCTAGCGGGGGTCGCGAGCAGTACTTC; CDR3 protein: CASSPRSSGGREQYF; clone size: -; D gene: TRBD2; J gene: TRBJ2-7; V gene: TRBV11-2
CDR3 DNA: TGTGCCATCAGTGAGTCGCGTGGGACAGGGGACTACGAGCAGTACTTC; CDR3 protein: CAISESRGTGDYEQYF; clone size: -; D gene: TRBD1; J gene: TRBJ2-7; V gene: TRBV10-3
CDR3 DNA: TGTGCCAGCAGCTTCCTCCCGCCGGGATCCAGGACAGAGACCCAGTACTTC; CDR3 protein: CASSFLPPGSRTETQYF; clone size: -; D gene: -; J gene: TRBJ2-5; V gene: TRBV7-2
CDR3 DNA: TGTGCCAGCAGCGCCCGGACTAGCGGGAGATACAATGAGCAGTTCTTC; CDR3 protein: CASSARTSGRYNEQFF; clone size: -; D gene: TRBD2; J gene: TRBJ2-1; V gene: TRBV5-4
CDR3 DNA: TGCGCCAGCAGCCAAGATCATTTTGGGACAGGGACCTACGAGCAGTACTTC; CDR3 protein: CASSQDHFGTGTYEQYF; clone size: -; D gene: TRBD1; J gene: TRBJ2-7; V gene: TRBV4-1
CDR3 DNA: TGTGCCAGCAGCGTCGGGACAGGGGGATCCTACGAGCAGTACTTC; CDR3 protein: CASSVGTGGSYEQYF; clone size: -; D gene: TRBD1; J gene: TRBJ2-7; V gene: TRBV9
CDR3 DNA: TGCAGCGTCCGGGACAGCCTCTACTCCTACAATGAGCAGTTCTTC; CDR3 protein: CSVRDSLYSYNEQFF; clone size: -; D gene: TRBD1; J gene: TRBJ2-1; V gene: TRBV29-1
CDR3 DNA: TGTGCCAGCAGGATGGGGACGGGGGATTCACCCCTCCACTTT; CDR3 protein: CASRMGTGDSPLHF; clone size: once; D gene: -; J gene: TRBJ1-6; V gene: TRBV5-4
CDR3 DNA: TGTGCCTGGAGTGTAGGGTGGACTAGCGGGGGGTCCGGTTACGAGCAGTACTTC; CDR3 protein: CAWSVGWTSGGSGYEQYF; clone size: -; D gene: TRBD2; J gene: TRBJ2-7; V gene: TRBV30
CDR3 DNA: TGCGCCAGCAGCACGCAGGGGGAGGCAGAGACCCAGTACTTC; CDR3 protein: CASSTQGEAETQYF; clone size: -; D gene: -; J gene: TRBJ2-5; V gene: TRBV5-1
CDR3 DNA: TGTGCCAGCAGCTTGTCCGGGGTTGAAGCTTTCTTT; CDR3 protein: CASSLSGVEAFF; clone size: -; D gene: -; J gene: TRBJ1-1; V gene: TRBV5-4
CDR3 DNA: TGTGCCAGTAGGCCGGGACAGTCGCTTCTCGCTGAAGCTTTCTTT; CDR3 protein: CASRPGQSLLAEAFF; clone size: -; D gene: TRBD1; J gene: TRBJ1-1; V gene: TRBV19
CDR3 DNA: TGTGCCAGCTCACCACTGGACTCGCGGGGGGGCGGGCAGCCCCAGCATTTT; CDR3 protein: CASSPLDSRGGGQPQHF; clone size: -; D gene: -; J gene: TRBJ1-5; V gene: TRBV18
CDR3 DNA: TGTGCTAGCAGCCCCGGGACAGGGTCTAATGAAAAACTGTTTTTT; CDR3 protein: CASSPGTGSNEKLFF; clone size: once; D gene: TRBD1; J gene: TRBJ1-4; V gene: TRBV7-7
CDR3 DNA: TGCAGCGGCGGAGCCCGTGCGCAGGGCGAGCAGTTCTTC; CDR3 protein: CSGGARAQGEQFF; clone size: -; D gene: -; J gene: TRBJ2-1; V gene: TRBV29-1
CDR3 DNA: TGTGCCAGCAGTGTTTATCGGGGAAATACTGGAAACACCATATATTTT; CDR3 protein: CASSVYRGNTGNTIYF; clone size: -; D gene: -; J gene: TRBJ1-3; V gene: TRBV2
CDR3 DNA: TGTGCCAGCAGTGAGGGACTAGCGGGGAGGAATGAGCAGTTCTTC; CDR3 protein: CASSEGLAGRNEQFF; clone size: -; D gene: TRBD2; J gene: TRBJ2-1; V gene: TRBV6-1
CDR3 DNA: TGTGCTAGCAGCTTACTTGGGAGTGCCGGGGAGCTGTTTTTT; CDR3 protein: CASSLLGSAGELFF; clone size: -; D gene: -; J gene: TRBJ2-2; V gene: TRBV7-7
CDR3 DNA: TGTGCCAGCAGCTTGTTAGCGGGGGCGGCTAATCGCGGTGAGCAGTTCTTC; CDR3 protein: CASSLLAGAANRGEQFF; clone size: once; D gene: TRBD2; J gene: TRBJ2-1; V gene: TRBV5-6
CDR3 DNA: TGTGCCAGCAGCGGGGGACTCCAAGAGACCCAGTACTTC; CDR3 protein: CASSGGLQETQYF; clone size: -; D gene: -; J gene: TRBJ2-5; V gene: TRBV11-2
CDR3 DNA: TGTGCCAGCGAAGGGGCATCCTACGAGCAGTACTTC; CDR3 protein: CASEGASYEQYF; clone size: -; D gene: -; J gene: TRBJ2-7; V gene: TRBV3-1/TRBV3-2
CDR3 DNA: TGTGCCTGGAGTGTCCTAGCGGGGGGAAGCGCAGATACGCAGTATTTT; CDR3 protein: CAWSVLAGGSADTQYF; clone size: -; D gene: TRBD2; J gene: TRBJ2-3; V gene: TRBV30
CDR3 DNA: TGTGCCAGCAGCTTCACCAATTTTCCGGGACAGGAGAAGGATCAGCCCCAGCATTTT; CDR3 protein: CASSFTNFPGQEKDQPQHF; clone size: -; D gene: TRBD1; J gene: TRBJ1-5; V gene: TRBV13
CDR3 DNA: TGTGCCAGCTCACTTAGTGCGAGCGTGTCCTACAATGAGCAGTTCTTC; CDR3 protein: CASSLSASVSYNEQFF; clone size: -; D gene: -; J gene: TRBJ2-1; V gene: TRBV18
CDR3 DNA: TGTGCCAGCAGTTTGACAGGGGGCTTCCCTTACGAGCAGTACTTC; CDR3 protein: CASSLTGGFPYEQYF; clone size: -; D gene: TRBD1; J gene: TRBJ2-7; V gene: TRBV27
CDR3 DNA: TGTGCCAGCAGCCTCATAAGGGCAGGGGGGAGGAATGAAAAACTGTTTTTT; CDR3 protein: CASSLIRAGGRNEKLFF; clone size: -; D gene: TRBD1; J gene: TRBJ1-4; V gene: TRBV3-1/TRBV3-2
CDR3 DNA: TGTGCCAGTAGAACTAGCGGGGCTCAGCCCCAGCATTTT; CDR3 protein: CASRTSGAQPQHF; clone size: -; D gene: -; J gene: TRBJ1-5; V gene: TRBV19
CDR3 DNA: TGTGCCAGCAGCTTGGCCGTGGAGACAGGGTTTGGAGAGACCCAGTACTTC; CDR3 protein: CASSLAVETGFGETQYF; clone size: -; D gene: TRBD1; J gene: TRBJ2-5; V gene: TRBV5-8
CDR3 DNA: TGTGCCAGTAGTATAGGGTGGCAGTCCTACGAGCAGTACTTC; CDR3 protein: CASSIGWQSYEQYF; clone size: -; D gene: -; J gene: TRBJ2-7; V gene: TRBV19
CDR3 DNA: TGTGCCAGCAGTTTTTCGACTAGCGGGGCCGGCGAGCAGTACTTC; CDR3 protein: CASSFSTSGAGEQYF; clone size: -; D gene: TRBD2; J gene: TRBJ2-7; V gene: TRBV27
CDR3 DNA: TGTGCCAGCACGGCGGGGAGACCCTACGAGCAGTACTTC; CDR3 protein: CASTAGRPYEQYF; clone size: -; D gene: -; J gene: TRBJ2-7; V gene: TRBV6-5
CDR3 DNA: TGTGCCAGCAGCCGCCGACTAGCGGGGGGGCCGGAGACCCAGTACTTC; CDR3 protein: CASSRRLAGGPETQYF; clone size: -; D gene: TRBD2; J gene: TRBJ2-5; V gene: TRBV5-4
CDR3 DNA: TGTGCCAGCAGAAACTTCCGGGACACCGTCTCCTACGAGCAGTACTTC; CDR3 protein: CASRNFRDTVSYEQYF; clone size: -; D gene: -; J gene: TRBJ2-7; V gene: TRBV7-2
CDR3 DNA: TGTGCCAGCAGTCATCCACAGGGTTTCAATCAGCCCCAGCATTTT; CDR3 protein: CASSHPQGFNQPQHF; clone size: -; D gene: -; J gene: TRBJ1-5; V gene: TRBV28
CDR3 DNA: TGTGCCAGCCTGAAATCGGGACAGAACTATGGCTACACCTTC; CDR3 protein: CASLKSGQNYGYTF; clone size: -; D gene: TRBD1; J gene: TRBJ1-2; V gene: TRBV28
CDR3 DNA: TGTGCCAGCAGCAAAGATAGTGAATGGGGAGACTTGAACACTGAAGCTTTCTTT; CDR3 protein: CASSKDSEWGDLNTEAFF; clone size: -; D gene: -; J gene: TRBJ1-1; V gene: TRBV21-1
CDR3 DNA: TGTGCCAGCAGCTTGTCTGTAGGGGAAGGGGCTGAAGCTTTCTTT; CDR3 protein: CASSLSVGEGAEAFF; clone size: -; D gene: -; J gene: TRBJ1-1; V gene: TRBV5-4
CDR3 DNA: TGTGCCAGCAGCCAAGATATGGGGACTAGCGGAACCCCCCGAGAGACCCAGTACTTC; CDR3 protein: CASSQDMGTSGTPRETQYF; clone size: -; D gene: TRBD2; J gene: TRBJ2-5; V gene: TRBV3-1/TRBV3-2
CDR3 DNA: TGTGCCAGCATGCCGCGGGGCTTAACCTACGAGCAGTACTTC; CDR3 protein: CASMPRGLTYEQYF; clone size: -; D gene: -; J gene: TRBJ2-7; V gene: TRBV27
CDR3 DNA: TGTGCCAGCAGCCAAGGGCAGGCCTCCTACGAGCAGTACTTC; CDR3 protein: CASSQGQASYEQYF; clone size: -; D gene: -; J gene: TRBJ2-7; V gene: TRBV3-1/TRBV3-2
CDR3 DNA: TGTGCCACCAGCAGAGATTTTCGGGGGTGGCAGCCCCAGCATTTT; CDR3 protein: CATSRDFRGWQPQHF; clone size: -; D gene: -; J gene: TRBJ1-5; V gene: TRBV15